The 8 T cell receptor beta chains presented below share a single source sample, sequenced in a study of shared clonotypes between healthy human individuals. Sequencing used immunoSEQ multiplex PCR; TCRdb keeps in-frame clones, though not all of them. The sample records approximately 2.1 million clones, approximately 93% being singletons. Sequenced material: naive CD4+ T cells from PBMCs. Regarding subset: CD45RA+ positively selected. These receptors were collected from a man between 18 and 29 years old in good health. Some clones in this sample may be carry-over from other donors' samples.

The rearrangement joins TRBV2 to TRBJ2-1, with 10 bases aligning to TRBD1. The germline gives CDR1 SNHLY, CDR2 FYNNEI. The CDR3 length is 15 residues. The junction had 5 bases not matched to a gene; V was cut back by 3 bases and J by 6 bases. DNA of the CDR3: TGTGCCAGCAGTGAGCGACAGGGGGCTTTCAATGAGCAGTTCTTC. Translating gives CASSERQGAFNEQFF.

The gene calls are TRBV29-1 and TRBJ2-7; TRBD2 aligns across 10 bases. Germline CDR1 reads SQVTM; CDR2 reads ANQGSEA. The CDR3 is 15 residues long. The junction had 6 bases not matched to a gene; V was cut back by 1 base and J by 3 bases. The CDR3 spells CSVEVPSGSFYEQYF. The CDR3 DNA reads as TGCAGCGTTGAAGTTCCTAGCGGGAGTTTCTACGAGCAGTACTTC.

This clone turned up a few times. The rearrangement uses TRBV5-1 and TRBJ1-5, with TRBD1 as a possible D gene (6 bases). The CDR3 loop spans 14 amino acids. Trimming removed 4 bases at V and 6 bases at J, with 14 bases between. Germline CDR1 reads SGHRS; CDR2 reads YFSETQ. CDR3 in amino acids: CASSGDTGGQPQHF. DNA of the CDR3: TGCGCCAGCAGCGGGGACACCGGCGGTCAGCCCCAGCATTTT.

This clone was counted between two and nine times. The gene calls are TRBV6-1 and TRBJ1-5; no firm D call. From germline, CDR1 is MNHNS and CDR2 SASEGT. There are 15 residues in the CDR3. V dropped 4 bases and J dropped 0 bases, with 10 bases sitting between them. CDR3 sequence: CASSASPYSNQPQHF. DNA of the CDR3: TGTGCCAGCAGTGCCAGTCCGTATAGCAATCAGCCCCAGCATTTT.

The chain combines TRBV12-5 with TRBJ2-3; D assignment may be TRBD1 or TRBD2 (5 bases each). Deletions cut 7 bases from V and 2 bases from J, with 13 bases between. Germline lookup yields CDR1 LGHNT and CDR2 FRNRAP. The CDR3 length is 14 residues. The CDR3 DNA reads TGTGCTAGTGCCACAATCGGGACCACAGATACGCAGTATTTT. Translation gives CASATIGTTDTQYF.

As regards this clone: In the same sample, other DNA sequences code for this CDR3. The gene calls are TRBV5-1 and TRBJ2-7; perhaps TRBD2 as D (6 bases). This CDR3 spans 15 amino acids. Trimming took off 0 bases at V and 0 bases at J, with 10 bases between the two ends. In germline, CDR1 is SGHRS, CDR2 YFSETQ. For the CDR3, the DNA is TGCGCCAGCAGCTTGGGGACCGGGAGCTCCTACGAGCAGTACTTC. It yields the protein CASSLGTGSSYEQYF.

The rearrangement links TRBV18 to TRBJ1-2; TRBD1 matches 7 bases. The CDR3 length is 14 residues. Germline CDR1 KGHSH, CDR2 LQKENI. Trimming cost V 4 bases and J 6 bases; bases outside gene matches: 8. The CDR3 is CASSLGTVTDGYTF. The CDR3 DNA is TGTGCCAGCTCACTTGGGACAGTGACAGATGGCTACACCTTC. Combining the CDR3 with reference TRBV18 and TRBJ1-2 gives the whole variable domain NAGVMQNPRHLVRRRGQEARLRCSPMKGHSHVYWYRQLPEEGLKFMVYLQKENIIDESGMPKERFSAEFPKEGPSILRIQQVVRGDSAAYFCASSLGTVTDGYTFGSGTRLTVV.

This chain joins TRBV27 and TRBJ2-3, with a possible D match to TRBD1 (5 bases). V was pared by 3 bases and J by 5 bases, with 18 bases between. CDR3 length equals 16 residues. CDR1 is MNHEY and CDR2 is SMNVEV in the germline V gene (reference sequence). As DNA, the CDR3 is TGTGCCAGCAGTTTCCGCAGGGTTTTAAGGAGAGATACGCAGTATTTT. It is translated as CASSFRRVLRRDTQYF.